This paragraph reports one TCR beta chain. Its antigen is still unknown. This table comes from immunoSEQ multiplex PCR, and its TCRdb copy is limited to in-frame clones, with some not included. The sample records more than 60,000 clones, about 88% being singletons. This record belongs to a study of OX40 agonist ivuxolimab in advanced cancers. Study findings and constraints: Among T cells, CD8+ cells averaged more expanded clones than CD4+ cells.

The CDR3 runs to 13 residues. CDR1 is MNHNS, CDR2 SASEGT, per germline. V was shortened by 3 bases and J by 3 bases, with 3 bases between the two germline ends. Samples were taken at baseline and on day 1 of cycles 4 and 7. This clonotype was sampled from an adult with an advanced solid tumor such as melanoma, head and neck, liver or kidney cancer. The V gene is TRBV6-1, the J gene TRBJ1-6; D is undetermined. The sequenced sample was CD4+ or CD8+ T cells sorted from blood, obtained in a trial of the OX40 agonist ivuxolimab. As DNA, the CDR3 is TGTGCCAGCAGTGACAACTATAATTCACCCCTCCACTTT. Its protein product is CASSDNYNSPLHF.